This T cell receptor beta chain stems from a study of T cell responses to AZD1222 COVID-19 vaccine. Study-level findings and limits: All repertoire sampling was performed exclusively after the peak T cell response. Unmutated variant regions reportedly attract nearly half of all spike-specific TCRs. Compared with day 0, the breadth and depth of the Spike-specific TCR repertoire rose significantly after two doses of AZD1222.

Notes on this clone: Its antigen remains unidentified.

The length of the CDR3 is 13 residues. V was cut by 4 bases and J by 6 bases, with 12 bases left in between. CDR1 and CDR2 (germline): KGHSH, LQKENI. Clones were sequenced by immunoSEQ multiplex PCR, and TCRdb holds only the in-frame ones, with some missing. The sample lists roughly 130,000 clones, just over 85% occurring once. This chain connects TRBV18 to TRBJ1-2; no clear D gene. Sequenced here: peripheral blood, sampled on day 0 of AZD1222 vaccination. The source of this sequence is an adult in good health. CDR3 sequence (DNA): TGTGCCAGCTCACTATACTCGGGAGATGGCTACACCTTC. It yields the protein CASSLYSGDGYTF.